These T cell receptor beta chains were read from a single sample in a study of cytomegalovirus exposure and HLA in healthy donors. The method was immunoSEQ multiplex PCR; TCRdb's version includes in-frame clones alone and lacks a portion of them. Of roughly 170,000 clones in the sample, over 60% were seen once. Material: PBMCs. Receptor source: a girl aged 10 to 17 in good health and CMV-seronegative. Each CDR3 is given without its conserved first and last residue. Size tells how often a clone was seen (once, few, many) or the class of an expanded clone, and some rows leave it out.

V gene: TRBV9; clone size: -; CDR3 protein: ASSVGLAGVDEQF
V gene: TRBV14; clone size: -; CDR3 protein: ASSQGLERGTVAF
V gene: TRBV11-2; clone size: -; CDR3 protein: ASSFKGSADTQY
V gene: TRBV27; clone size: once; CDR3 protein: ASSQDREGRETQY
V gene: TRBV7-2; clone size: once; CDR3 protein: ASSPYHTSGNTIY
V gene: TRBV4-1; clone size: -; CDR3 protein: ASSPHGGKAF
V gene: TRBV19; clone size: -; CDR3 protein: ASSMKGQGVPQH
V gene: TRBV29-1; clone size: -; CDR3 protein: SVEYWTGTGNTIY
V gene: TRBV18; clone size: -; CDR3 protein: ASSSGTRDFSEQY
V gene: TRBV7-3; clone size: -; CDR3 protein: ASSAQGTGELF
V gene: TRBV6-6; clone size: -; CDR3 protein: ASSYGGADGYT
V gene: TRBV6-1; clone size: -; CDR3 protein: ASSPRRGAGELF
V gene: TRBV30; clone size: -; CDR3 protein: AWSVGSLYGYT
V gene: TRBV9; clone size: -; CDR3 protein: ASSPTGTGNYGYT
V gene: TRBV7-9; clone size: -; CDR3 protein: ASSPGVSPNNEQF
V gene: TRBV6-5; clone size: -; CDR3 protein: ASSYGGAPYGYT
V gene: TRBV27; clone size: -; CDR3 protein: ATRVSRRLRNTEAF
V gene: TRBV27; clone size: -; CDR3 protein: ASSFDRFNQPQH
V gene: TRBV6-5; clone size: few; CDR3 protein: ASSEDRGFSPLH
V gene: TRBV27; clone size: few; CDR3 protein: ASSWQAGVYGYT
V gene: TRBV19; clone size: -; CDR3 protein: ASSISFDDYGYT
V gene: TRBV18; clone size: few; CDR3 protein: ASSPLETLYEQY
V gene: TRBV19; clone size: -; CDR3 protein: ASSTLNSPLH
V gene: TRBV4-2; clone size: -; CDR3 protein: ASSQGGLAGIYEQY
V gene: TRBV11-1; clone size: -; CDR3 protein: ASSSRQRTNEKLF
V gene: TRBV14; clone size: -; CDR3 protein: ASSMVRDQETQY
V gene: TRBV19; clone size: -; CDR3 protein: ASTNSDPEGGYT
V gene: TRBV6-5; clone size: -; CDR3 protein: ASSRTGLNEKLF
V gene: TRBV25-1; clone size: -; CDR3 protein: ASSPLLLNTEAF
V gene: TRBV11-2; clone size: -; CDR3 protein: ASSGTEYQETQY
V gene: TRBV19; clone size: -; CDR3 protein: ASTYNSDSLRSDTQY
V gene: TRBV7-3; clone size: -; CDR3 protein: ASSATGTGELF